The 5 T cell receptor beta chains listed next were all sequenced from one sample in a study of T cells in Graves' hyperthyroidism and ophthalmopathy (dated by TCRdb to about 2019). The receptor library was made with multiplex PCR. TCRdb lists the instrument as Illumina HiSeq 2000. Amplification of TCR beta CDR3 regions was carried out from RNA transcripts. The first round of RT-PCR for the TCR CDR3 was performed with the HTBI primer set and the Qiagen OneStep RT-PCR kit. TCRdb applied fastp at Q25 and MiXCR to the public reads, then kept only in-frame beta chains. Every distinct CDR3 protein forms one entry, paired with its most common genes and DNA. Here the sample has hundreds of thousands of distinct CDR3 sequences; around 19% occur a single time. In total, the top ten clones hold roughly a sixth of the sample. Source material: blood. The receptors derive from a woman between 45 and 60 years old with Graves' hyperthyroidism that later progressed to Graves' ophthalmopathy.

This chain uses TRBV5-1 with TRBJ2-1; D tentatively fits TRBD1 or TRBD2 (6 bases each). From germline, CDR1 is SGHRS and CDR2 YFSETQ. CDR3 length: 16 residues. Trimming left V 4 bases short and J 6 bases short, with 20 bases between. The DNA for the CDR3 is TGCGCCAGCAGCCACGGTGGGGGGCAAACCCTCAATGAGCAGTTCTTC. This translates into CASSHGGGQTLNEQFF.

In this sample, this clonotype turned up a few times. The chain is built from TRBV4-1 and TRBJ1-2; D gene ambiguous. Germline V gene lookup returns CDR1 MGHRA and CDR2 YSYEKL. V was pared by 5 bases and J by 6 bases, with 10 bases between. This CDR3 region has 12 residues. CDR3 in amino acids: CASSSGSDGYTF. CDR3 DNA: TGCGCCAGCAGCTCGGGGTCGGATGGCTACACCTTC.

In its sample, this clonotype was seen many times. The J gene is TRBJ2-5, the V gene TRBV2; TRBD2 matches 12 bases. CDR1 SNHLY and CDR2 FYNNEI come from the germline V gene. Trimming at V came to 4 bases and at J to 5 bases, leaving 8 bases not matched to a gene. The CDR3 extends over 16 amino acids. CDR3 amino acids: CASSGASGGALETQYF. DNA of the CDR3: TGTGCCAGCAGTGGGGCTAGCGGGGGGGCCCTGGAGACCCAGTACTTC.

J is TRBJ2-2 and V is TRBV7-9, with 7 bases aligning to TRBD1. This CDR3 region has 15 residues. The V gene's germline CDR1 is SEHNR and CDR2 FQNEAQ (reference sequence). V lost 5 bases to trimming and J lost 7 bases; unmatched junction nucleotides: 10. The CDR3 sequence is CASSPDRARVGELFF. The CDR3 bases are TGTGCCAGCAGCCCAGACAGGGCCCGGGTCGGGGAGCTGTTTTTT.

This clonotype was counted between two and nine times. V gene TRBV7-9 combines with J gene TRBJ2-2; 8 nucleotides line up with TRBD1. The CDR3 has 15 amino acids. CDR1 is SEHNR, CDR2 FQNEAQ, per germline (reference sequence). With 3 bases clipped from V and 4 bases from J, the junction kept 4 bases outside the gene matches. The CDR3 DNA follows: TGTGCCAGCAGCTTGACAGGGGTGAGCACCGGGGAGCTGTTTTTT. This encodes CASSLTGVSTGELFF. Full variable domain (outside the CDR3, taken from reference TRBV7-9 and TRBJ2-2): DTGVSQNPRHKITKRGQNVTFRCDPISEHNRLYWYRQTLGQGPEFLTYFQNEAQLEKSRLLSDRFSAERPKGSFSTLEIQRTEQGDSAMYLCASSLTGVSTGELFFGEGSRLTVL.